Listed here are 5 T cell receptor beta chains from one sample, sequenced in a study of T-cell reconstitution after alpha-beta-depleted transplantation in children. Unique molecular identifiers tagged the TCRbeta library. Using its own MiXCR run on the PCR reads, TCRdb lists one record per CDR3 protein. The table shows about 210,000 distinct CDR3 sequences, with around a sixth occurring only once. The material was PBMCs, mostly from graft donor cells, obtained 360 days after TCRalphabeta/CD19-depleted stem cell transplant. These receptors were obtained from a male patient under 10 years old who had a stem cell transplant for acute lymphoblastic leukemia, so the T cells may come from the graft donor.

V is TRBV18 and J is TRBJ2-4, with D uncertain. Germline V CDR1 and CDR2: KGHSH, LQKENI. V was clipped by 5 bases and J by 9 bases, with 11 bases between them. This CDR3 spans 12 amino acids. The CDR3 DNA sequence: TGTGCCAGCTCATCGTCCCTCAGCATTCAGTACTTC. This codes for CASSSSLSIQYF.

This clonotype was found a few times. This rearrangement joins TRBV20-1 to TRBJ2-3, with a tentative D call TRBD2 (6 bases). The V gene lost 5 bases and the J gene lost 3 bases, with 12 bases spanning the gap. This CDR3 is 13 amino acids long. CDR1 and CDR2 (germline): DFQATT, SNEGSKA (reference sequence). The chain's CDR3 is CSALLGGTDTQYF. CDR3 sequence (DNA): TGCAGTGCTCTCCTTGGGGGGACAGATACGCAGTATTTT.

This chain connects TRBV2 to TRBJ1-5; TRBD1 matches 7 bases. J was trimmed by 0 bases and V by 6 bases; bases with no gene match: 8. The CDR3 spans 16 residues. CDR1 and CDR2 from the germline V gene are SNHLY and FYNNEI. CDR3 protein: CASSRGTDYSNQPQHF. The CDR3 nucleotides read TGTGCCAGCAGCCGGGGGACAGACTATAGCAATCAGCCCCAGCATTTT.

This clonotype appeared a few times. The V and J genes are TRBV20-1 and TRBJ2-3, with D perhaps matching TRBD1 or TRBD2 (7 bases each). Deletions cut 5 bases from V and 0 bases from J, with 12 bases between. Looked up from germline, CDR1 is DFQATT and CDR2 is SNEGSKA (reference sequence). CDR3 length: 14 amino acids. CDR3 protein: CSAGGGQSTDTQYF. The CDR3 DNA reads as TGCAGTGCTGGGGGGGGACAGAGCACAGATACGCAGTATTTT.

This chain uses TRBV11-1 with TRBJ1-5; 12 bases agree with TRBD1. Losses at the gene ends were 5 bases for V and 0 bases for J; bases not matched to a gene: 5. The CDR3 contains 17 residues. The germline gives CDR1 SGHAT, CDR2 FQDESV (reference sequence). The DNA for the CDR3 is TGTGCCAGCAGCCCGGGACAGGGGGCCGTTAGCAATCAGCCCCAGCATTTT. Encoded protein: CASSPGQGAVSNQPQHF.